A selection of T cell receptor beta chains follows, all from one sample in a study of metastatic and nonmetastatic thyroid tumors. TCRdb re-called clones via MiXCR from the PCR reads. This table has 20,000 to 25,000 clones, 20% appearing once. The material sequenced was blood. The source of these receptors is a female donor with papillary thyroid cancer or a benign thyroid nodule (not recorded which). Some clones in this sample may be carry-over from other donors' samples. Both conserved end residues are part of each CDR3. The D gene is left open where the match is weak. The size field is filled for only some rows; it gives once, few, many or a size class.

d_call j_call clone_size v_call cdr3_nt cdr3_aa
TRBD2 TRBJ2-1 many TRBV5-4 TGTGCCAGCAGCTTGGCCGGGGCTAGCGGGCGCAATGAGCAGTTCTTC CASSLAGASGRNEQFF
- TRBJ2-7 - TRBV5-1 TGCGCCAGCAGCGTGTCGCATTACAATGAGCAGTACTTC CASSVSHYNEQYF
TRBD1 TRBJ1-2 many TRBV7-2 TGTGCCAGCAGCCGCGATAGGGGGCATGGCTACACCTTC CASSRDRGHGYTF
- TRBJ2-1 many TRBV2 TGTGCCAGCAGTGACCCCCTTTCGGACGGTCCCCGCAATGAGCAGTTCTTC CASSDPLSDGPRNEQFF
- TRBJ2-1 many TRBV18 TGTGCCAGCTCCCTGGGTAGCGCCAATGAGCAGTTCTTC CASSLGSANEQFF
TRBD2 TRBJ2-7 - TRBV10-3 TGTGCCATCATAGCCCCCAGGACTAGCGTGGGGGCCGGGGAAGAGCAGTACTTC CAIIAPRTSVGAGEEQYF
- TRBJ2-1 many TRBV6-2/TRBV6-3 TGTGCCAGCAGGGCACTAGATCGGGGCAATGAGCAGTTCTTC CASRALDRGNEQFF
- TRBJ2-5 many TRBV2 TGTGCCAGCAGGGAAGAGACCCAGTACTTC CASREETQYF
TRBD2 TRBJ2-1 many TRBV6-4 TGTGCCAGCAGTGATCCTAGACTAGCAGTATCTAATGAGCAGTTCTTC CASSDPRLAVSNEQFF
TRBD1 TRBJ2-7 - TRBV5-1 TGCGCCAGCATCTTCCCGGACAGGGGGTATCACGATCAGTACTTC CASIFPDRGYHDQYF
- TRBJ2-5 - TRBV7-2 TGTGCCAGCAACCGAGGGAGAACAGAGACCCAGTACTTC CASNRGRTETQYF
TRBD1 TRBJ2-7 many TRBV7-6 TGTGCCAGCAGCTTAGGGACAGGGGGGACCTACGAGCAGTACTTC CASSLGTGGTYEQYF
- TRBJ2-7 - TRBV27 TGTGCCAGCAGTCCCATGGGATCTAGCCTCTATTACGCGCAGTACTTC CASSPMGSSLYYAQYF
- TRBJ2-7 many TRBV20-1 TGCAGTGCCAATAGACTGGACAGCAGAAAAGACGAGCAGTACTTC CSANRLDSRKDEQYF
TRBD2 TRBJ2-5 medium-sized TRBV27 TGTGCCAGCAGTTTAAGAATGGTAGCGGGAGGGGCAAGGGAGACCCAGTACTTC CASSLRMVAGGARETQYF
- TRBJ1-2 - TRBV6-1 TGTGCCAGCACCCTATCTGGGGGTGACTCGGACTGGGATGGCTACACCTTC CASTLSGGDSDWDGYTF
- TRBJ2-5 many TRBV11-2 TGTGCCAGCAGCCCCATGAGGGCCACCGAGACCCAGTACTTC CASSPMRATETQYF
- TRBJ2-7 medium-sized TRBV6-1 TGTGCCAGCAGTGTGGGGCAGGGCGTCTACGAGCAGTACTTC CASSVGQGVYEQYF
- TRBJ2-7 - TRBV20-1 TGCAGTTCGAAGGGCCACGAGCAGTACTTC CSSKGHEQYF
TRBD1 TRBJ2-7 - TRBV6-1 TGTGCCAGCAGTGTATATTCCGGGACAGGGGGCTACGAGCAGTACTTC CASSVYSGTGGYEQYF
- TRBJ2-2 - TRBV5-5 TGTGCCAGCAGCTTGGCCGCTGGAGCGAACACCTGGGAGCTGTTTTTT CASSLAAGANTWELFF
- TRBJ1-5 - TRBV27 TGTGCCAGCAGTTTTGGGGGGGGCAGCAATCAGCACCAGCATTTT CASSFGGGSNQHQHF
TRBD1 TRBJ2-7 many TRBV7-7 TGTGCTAGCAGCTCCAGGACAGGCTACGAGCAGTACTTC CASSSRTGYEQYF
- TRBJ1-1 many TRBV7-9 TGTGCCAGCAGCTTTGCAGGGAACACTGAAGCTTTCTTT CASSFAGNTEAFF
- TRBJ1-1 many TRBV24-1 TGTGCCACCAGTACAGGGACCACTGAAGCTTTCTTT CATSTGTTEAFF
- TRBJ2-5 many TRBV5-1 TGCGCCAGCACCCGGTCGTATGTGACCCAGTACTTC CASTRSYVTQYF
- TRBJ2-6 - TRBV27 TGTGCCAGGAGTTTAACCAGGGGGGGCGTCTCCGGGGCCAACGTCCTGACTTTC CARSLTRGGVSGANVLTF
- TRBJ2-1 many TRBV30 TGTGCCTGGAGGGCCGCCGGGGCTTCCAATGAGCAGTTCTTC CAWRAAGASNEQFF